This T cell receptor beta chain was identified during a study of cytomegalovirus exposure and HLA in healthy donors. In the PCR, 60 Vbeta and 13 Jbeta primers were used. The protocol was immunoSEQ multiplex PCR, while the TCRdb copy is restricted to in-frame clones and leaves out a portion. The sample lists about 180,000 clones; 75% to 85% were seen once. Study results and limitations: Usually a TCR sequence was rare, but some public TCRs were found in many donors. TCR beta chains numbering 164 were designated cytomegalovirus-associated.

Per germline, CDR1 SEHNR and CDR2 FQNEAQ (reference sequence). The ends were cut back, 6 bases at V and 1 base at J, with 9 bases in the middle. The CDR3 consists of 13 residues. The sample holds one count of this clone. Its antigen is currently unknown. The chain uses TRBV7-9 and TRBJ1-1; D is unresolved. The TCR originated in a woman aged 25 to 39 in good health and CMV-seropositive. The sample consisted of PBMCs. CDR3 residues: CASSPYKNTEAFF. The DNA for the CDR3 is TGTGCCAGCAGTCCTTACAAGAACACTGAAGCTTTCTTT.